These T cell receptor beta chains were read from a single sample in a study of cytomegalovirus exposure and HLA in healthy donors. TCRdb keeps only in-frame clones here, not all; method: immunoSEQ multiplex PCR. The table shows around 300,000 clones, with about 75% occurring only once. Sequenced material: PBMCs. These TCRs come from a female donor in good health and CMV-seronegative. Each CDR3 is given with its conserved first and last residue. D genes are given only for firm matches. Size tells how often a clone was seen (once, few, many) or the class of an expanded clone, and some rows leave it out.

size | J | V | D | CDR3 | DNA
- | TRBJ2-2 | TRBV9 | - | CASSVDLAINTGELFF | TGTGCCAGCAGCGTAGACCTAGCGATAAACACCGGGGAGCTGTTTTTT
few | TRBJ2-7 | TRBV27 | TRBD2 | CASSFRGETAEQYF | TGTGCCAGCAGTTTTCGGGGGGAGACTGCCGAGCAGTACTTC
- | TRBJ2-1 | TRBV7-9 | TRBD1 | CASSLYVVTGGVDNEQFF | TGTGCCAGCAGCTTATACGTGGTGACAGGGGGCGTGGACAATGAGCAGTTCTTC
- | TRBJ2-1 | TRBV14 | TRBD2 | CASRSTSANEQFF | TGTGCCAGCAGGTCGACTAGCGCAAATGAGCAGTTCTTC
- | TRBJ1-2 | TRBV7-9 | TRBD1 | CASSAASGTGIHGYTF | TGTGCCAGCAGCGCTGCTTCCGGGACAGGGATCCATGGCTACACCTTC
- | TRBJ2-5 | TRBV6-6 | TRBD2 | CASRESSSGKGETQYF | TGTGCCAGCAGGGAATCCTCCAGCGGGAAAGGGGAGACCCAGTACTTC
- | TRBJ1-1 | TRBV18 | - | CASSPVGGGTEAFF | TGTGCCAGCTCACCAGTTGGGGGGGGCACTGAAGCTTTCTTT
- | TRBJ1-1 | TRBV6-6 | TRBD1 | CASSYDRGENTEAFF | TGTGCCAGCAGTTACGACAGGGGAGAGAACACTGAAGCTTTCTTT
- | TRBJ2-3 | TRBV5-6 | - | CASSRNTDTQYF | TGTGCCAGCAGCCGTAACACAGATACGCAGTATTTT
- | TRBJ2-1 | TRBV5-1 | TRBD2 | CASSLDSGRSYNEQFF | TGCGCCAGCAGCTTGGATAGCGGGAGGTCCTACAATGAGCAGTTCTTC
- | TRBJ2-1 | TRBV5-1 | - | CASSMDYEQFF | TGCGCCAGCAGCATGGACTATGAGCAGTTCTTC
- | TRBJ2-1 | TRBV9 | - | CASSPVGSSYNEQFF | TGTGCCAGCAGCCCTGTGGGGAGCTCCTACAATGAGCAGTTCTTC
- | TRBJ1-2 | TRBV6-5 | - | CASSYPQNYGYTF | TGTGCCAGCAGTTACCCACAGAACTATGGCTACACCTTC
- | TRBJ1-1 | TRBV4-2 | TRBD1 | CASSQDTTTQGAITEAFF | TGTGCCAGCAGCCAAGACACAACGACCCAGGGGGCGATCACTGAAGCTTTCTTT
once | TRBJ2-5 | TRBV7-8 | - | CASSLVPRGQETQYF | TGTGCCAGCAGCTTAGTACCCCGCGGCCAAGAGACCCAGTACTTC
few | TRBJ2-1 | TRBV30 | TRBD2 | CAWSGREEQFF | TGTGCCTGGAGCGGGAGGGAAGAGCAGTTCTTC
few | TRBJ1-1 | TRBV11-3 | - | CASSSNTEAFF | TGTGCCAGCAGCTCAAACACTGAAGCTTTCTTT
once | TRBJ2-1 | TRBV7-4 | TRBD2 | CASSCRGLAGNEQFF | TGTGCCAGCAGCTGCCGTGGACTAGCGGGCAATGAGCAGTTCTTC
- | TRBJ2-7 | TRBV18 | TRBD1 | CASSLKRLDRDHEQYF | TGTGCCAGCTCTTTGAAGAGGTTGGACAGGGACCACGAGCAGTACTTC
- | TRBJ2-7 | TRBV2 | - | CASSDGRTTYEQYF | TGTGCCAGCAGTGACGGGCGGACTACCTACGAGCAGTACTTC
- | TRBJ2-3 | TRBV27 | TRBD2 | CASSRTSVLGADTQYF | TGTGCCAGCAGCCGAACTAGCGTGCTGGGGGCAGATACGCAGTATTTT
- | TRBJ2-7 | TRBV4-2 | - | CASSPLGRISYEQYF | TGTGCCAGCAGCCCCTTGGGCAGGATTTCCTACGAGCAGTACTTC
once | TRBJ1-2 | TRBV2 | - | CASSETANYGYTF | TGTGCCAGCAGTGAGACAGCTAACTATGGCTACACCTTC
- | TRBJ2-3 | TRBV5-1 | TRBD1 | CASSTGQGLADTQYF | TGCGCCAGCAGCACGGGACAGGGTCTGGCAGATACGCAGTATTTT
- | TRBJ1-5 | TRBV6-1 | TRBD1 | CASSETGGVLSQPQHF | TGTGCCAGCAGTGAAACAGGGGGAGTCTTAAGTCAGCCCCAGCATTTT
few | TRBJ2-3 | TRBV4-1 | TRBD2 | CASSQGWLAATDTQYF | TGCGCCAGCAGCCAAGGGTGGCTAGCGGCCACAGATACGCAGTATTTT
few | TRBJ2-1 | TRBV5-1 | TRBD2 | CASSTTTSGRGNEQFF | TGCGCCAGCAGCACCACCACTAGCGGGAGAGGGAATGAGCAGTTCTTC
once | TRBJ2-1 | TRBV5-1 | TRBD2 | CASSLRGGGRDEQFF | TGCGCCAGCAGCCTCCGTGGGGGCGGGAGGGATGAGCAGTTCTTC
- | TRBJ2-7 | TRBV28 | TRBD1 | CASSLTGNTLYEQYF | TGTGCCAGCAGTCTGACAGGGAATACCCTCTACGAGCAGTACTTC
- | TRBJ1-4 | TRBV7-6 | - | CASSLPNEKLFF | TGTGCCAGCAGCCTCCCCAATGAAAAACTGTTTTTT
once | TRBJ2-7 | TRBV4-1 | - | CASSQDRGGMAYEQYF | TGCGCCAGCAGCCAAGATCGGGGCGGGATGGCCTACGAGCAGTACTTC
- | TRBJ2-1 | TRBV6-1 | TRBD1 | CASLSGQGGHEQFF | TGTGCCAGCCTTTCGGGACAGGGTGGGCATGAGCAGTTCTTC
few | TRBJ1-5 | TRBV30 | - | CAWSVGGNQPQHF | TGTGCCTGGAGTGTAGGGGGCAATCAGCCCCAGCATTTT
- | TRBJ2-3 | TRBV2 | TRBD1 | CASSDMDRAADTQYF | TGTGCCAGCAGTGATATGGACAGGGCGGCAGATACGCAGTATTTT
- | TRBJ1-6 | TRBV27 | TRBD1 | CASKRSAGQGNSPLHF | TGTGCCAGCAAGCGGAGCGCGGGACAGGGAAATTCACCCCTCCACTTT
few | TRBJ2-1 | TRBV19 | TRBD2 | CASSILLGTSGGDNEQFF | TGTGCCAGTAGTATCCTGCTGGGGACTAGCGGAGGGGACAATGAGCAGTTCTTC
- | TRBJ2-1 | TRBV27 | TRBD2 | CASSTPTSGGYNEQFF | TGTGCCAGCAGTACACCGACTAGCGGGGGATACAATGAGCAGTTCTTC
few | TRBJ2-7 | TRBV9 | TRBD2 | CASSDHPSGRAPRNEQYF | TGTGCCAGCAGCGACCACCCTAGCGGGAGGGCGCCTAGGAACGAGCAGTACTTC
- | TRBJ2-3 | TRBV7-6 | - | CASKPTRRHGTDTQYF | TGTGCCAGCAAGCCGACGCGGCGCCATGGCACAGATACGCAGTATTTT
few | TRBJ1-5 | TRBV6-1 | - | CASSEERVTNQPQHF | TGTGCCAGCAGTGAAGAGCGGGTAACCAATCAGCCCCAGCATTTT
once | TRBJ2-7 | TRBV5-1 | - | CASSLDAGFYEQYF | TGCGCCAGCAGCTTGGATGCGGGATTCTACGAGCAGTACTTC